One and the same sample provided the 15 T cell receptor beta chains below, sequenced in a study of blood T cell repertoires in COVID-19. The data were produced by immunoSEQ multiplex PCR, yet TCRdb's version contains in-frame clones alone and is incomplete. This sample has roughly 100,000 clones, with 85% to 90% found just once. Sequencing input: peripheral blood. These receptors all come from a human donor in a cohort sampled during active COVID-19.

The V call is TRBV6-5, the J call TRBJ2-7, with TRBD1 matching over 8 bases. Germline loops: CDR1 MNHEY, CDR2 SVGAGI. This CDR3 is built from 15 residues. The V and J ends lost 2 bases and 0 bases, in that order; junction bases with no gene match: 3. The CDR3 sequence: CASSYAGGSSYEQYF. The CDR3 DNA reads as TGTGCCAGCAGTTACGCAGGGGGCTCCTCCTACGAGCAGTACTTC.

Concerning this clone itself: Distinct nucleotide sequences in the sample also encode this CDR3. The chain links TRBV5-1 to TRBJ2-7, with 8 nucleotides matching TRBD2. This CDR3 comprises 14 residues. CDR1 SGHRS and CDR2 YFSETQ come from the germline V gene. The trim removed 0 bases at V and 2 bases at J, leaving 1 base unmatched. CDR3 nucleotides: TGCGCCAGCAGCTTGGCGGGAGGGACCTACGAGCAGTACTTC. This gives the protein CASSLAGGTYEQYF.

This chain uses TRBV28 with TRBJ2-5; TRBD2 matches 8 bases. Germline assignment: CDR1 MDHEN and CDR2 SYDVKM. The CDR3 consists of 14 residues. V was pared by 6 bases and J by 0 bases, with 3 bases of the junction left unmatched. CDR3 DNA sequence: TGTGCCAGCAGGGCGGGGGGAAACCAAGAGACCCAGTACTTC. As protein: CASRAGGNQETQYF.

The rearrangement links TRBV7-2 to TRBJ2-7, with 8 bases that match TRBD2. CDR1 is SGHTA and CDR2 is FQGNSA in the germline V gene. This CDR3 contains 14 residues. Trimming removed 1 base from V and 6 bases from J; junction bases left unmatched: 5. The CDR3 is CASSLGAGGIEQYF. CDR3 DNA sequence: TGTGCCAGCAGCTTAGGCGCGGGAGGTATCGAGCAGTACTTC.

The chain uses TRBV19 and TRBJ2-1, with 11 bases lining up with TRBD2. The length of the CDR3 is 15 residues. J was trimmed by 3 bases and V by 6 bases; bases with no gene match: 4. The germline gives CDR1 LNHDA, CDR2 SQIVND (reference sequence). CDR3 loop: CASSSSGGYYNEQFF. For the CDR3, the DNA is TGTGCCAGTAGCTCTAGCGGGGGGTACTACAATGAGCAGTTCTTC.

V and J are TRBV18 and TRBJ1-5; TRBD1 matches 7 bases. Germline trimming cut 3 bases from V and 1 base from J; bases unmatched to any gene: 3. The CDR3 has 15 amino acids. Germline-derived CDR1 and CDR2 are KGHSH and LQKENI. The CDR3 protein is CASSPDRQSNQPQHF. For the CDR3, the DNA is TGTGCCAGCTCACCGGACAGGCAGAGCAATCAGCCCCAGCATTTT.

J is TRBJ2-1 and V is TRBV2, with TRBD2 matching 11 bases. V lost 6 bases to trimming and J lost 0 bases; unmatched junction nucleotides: 16. Germline CDR1 and CDR2: SNHLY and FYNNEI. The CDR3 is 20 amino acids. The DNA for the CDR3 is TGTGCCAGCAGCTTGACCGGGACTAGCGGACCCCTAAGCTCCTACAATGAGCAGTTCTTC. Translation gives CASSLTGTSGPLSSYNEQFF.

This clone was seen more than once but under ten times. This chain uses TRBV27 with TRBJ1-4, with TRBD1 matching 10 bases. J was trimmed by 5 bases and V by 5 bases; bases with no gene match: 5. The germline V gene encodes CDR1 MNHEY and CDR2 SMNVEV (reference sequence). The CDR3 consists of 15 residues. CDR3 sequence: CASSGRDRGNEKLFF. Here the CDR3 DNA reads TGTGCCAGCAGTGGCCGGGACAGGGGCAATGAAAAACTGTTTTTT.

V and J are TRBV7-3 and TRBJ2-3; 13 nucleotides align to TRBD2. The CDR3 is 18 amino acids. Trimming took 5 bases from V and 5 from J; bases not matched to a gene: 13. The V gene's germline CDR1 is SGHTA and CDR2 FQGTGA. CDR3 in amino acids: CASSPNLGLAGRGDTQYF. CDR3 DNA sequence: TGTGCCAGCAGCCCCAATCTGGGACTAGCGGGGCGGGGAGATACGCAGTATTTT.

The V and J genes are TRBV4-3 and TRBJ2-7; tentatively, D is TRBD2 (6 bases). Germline V gene sequence: CDR1 LGHNA, CDR2 YSLEER. Trimming took 1 base from V and 0 from J, leaving 13 bases between them. The CDR3 runs to 16 residues. The DNA for the CDR3 is TGCGCCAGCAGCCAAGGGAGGGCAGGGCGCTCCTACGAGCAGTACTTC. It yields the protein CASSQGRAGRSYEQYF.

The chain joins TRBV5-1 to TRBJ1-2; possible D gene TRBD1, 6 bases. Germline V gives CDR1 SGHRS, CDR2 YFSETQ. The CDR3 length is 14 residues. Trimming shortened V by 4 bases and J by 8 bases, and 18 bases separated the two germline ends. CDR3 in amino acids: CASSGIGQYNGYTF. The CDR3 region has the DNA TGCGCCAGCAGCGGTATTGGACAGTATAACGGCTACACCTTC.

For this clone: Other DNA sequences from this sample encode an identical CDR3 as well. The V call is TRBV6-2 or TRBV6-3, the J call TRBJ2-3, with D uncertain. Trimming took 2 bases from V and 6 from J, leaving 3 bases between them. Germline CDR1 and CDR2: MNHEY and SVGEGT. This CDR3 is built from 11 residues. Here the CDR3 reads CASSYRDTQYF. CDR3 bases: TGTGCCAGCAGTTACCGGGATACGCAGTATTTT.

This chain uses TRBV16 with TRBJ1-2, with D tentatively TRBD1 (5 bases). Trimming removed 0 bases at V and 4 bases at J, with 9 bases between. Germline-derived CDR1 and CDR2 are KGHSY and FQNENV. This CDR3 is 14 amino acids long. The CDR3 protein is CASSQSQGFYGYTF. In DNA form, the CDR3 reads TGTGCCAGCAGCCAATCGCAGGGATTCTATGGCTACACCTTC.

The rearrangement uses TRBV29-1 and TRBJ2-2, with 7 bases identical to TRBD2. Per germline, CDR1 SQVTM and CDR2 ANQGSEA. The CDR3 contains 13 residues. The CDR3 DNA reads TGCGGTGTAGGCGGGAGTTCCACCGGGGAGCTGTTTTTT. Its translation: CGVGGSSTGELFF.

The chain recombines TRBV11-2 with TRBJ1-3, with 7 bases that match TRBD1. The CDR3 totals 16 residues. V lost 0 bases and J lost 7; bases outside the gene matches: 9. Germline CDR1 reads SGHAT; CDR2 reads FQNNGV. The CDR3 region has the DNA TGTGCCAGCAGCTTAGATCAGACAGGGCGGTGGAACACCATATATTTT. Translating gives CASSLDQTGRWNTIYF.